This T cell receptor beta chain was recovered during a study of immune heterogeneity within non-small cell lung tumors. At around 600 ng per sample, bulk tumor genomic DNA provided the template. In surgery, several biopsies were collected from each primary tumor at widely spaced sites. Surgery that was curative in intent was performed on patients with untreated, newly diagnosed non-small cell lung cancer. Having surgery with curative intent, the donors were patients newly diagnosed with non-small cell lung cancer. TCR beta CDR3 regions came from multiplex PCR with 32 forward V and 13 reverse J primers. TCRdb reanalysed the multiplex PCR reads using MiXCR and keeps one entry per CDR3 protein. This sample has under 7,000 distinct CDR3 sequences, with roughly 18% found just once. In this sample, this clonotype is medium-sized. This CDR3 is built from 18 residues. Looked up from germline, CDR1 is ENHRY and CDR2 is SYGVKD. J lost 3 bases, V lost 1 base, and 9 bases had no gene match.

The clonotype was recovered from a middle-aged man with non-small cell lung cancer. This chain joins TRBV10-3 and TRBJ2-7, with 13 bases aligning to TRBD2. Source material: lung tumor tissue. The CDR3 sequence: CAISEWVLAGGPNYEQYF. The CDR3 DNA sequence: TGTGCCATCAGTGAGTGGGTACTAGCGGGAGGGCCGAACTACGAGCAGTACTTC.